The next 18 T cell receptor beta chains were all read from a single sample in a study of OX40 agonist ivuxolimab in advanced cancers. Sequencing was performed with immunoSEQ multiplex PCR; in TCRdb, only in-frame clones are kept and a portion is missing. This table has some 70,000 clones, around 90% appearing once. Sequences were derived from CD4+ or CD8+ T cells sorted from blood, sampled in a trial of the OX40 agonist ivuxolimab. The source of these receptors is an adult with an advanced solid tumor such as melanoma, head and neck, liver or kidney cancer.

J is TRBJ2-1 and V is TRBV27, with D unresolved. The length of the CDR3 is 13 residues. CDR1 is MNHEY, CDR2 SMNVEV, per germline (reference sequence). Trimming stripped 3 bases from V and 8 bases from J, with 11 bases between. CDR3 nucleotides: TGTGCCAGCAGTTTTAGGGAATTCGATGAGCAGTTCTTC. Its translation: CASSFREFDEQFF.

The chain recombines TRBV7-2 with TRBJ1-2; D is ambiguous. This CDR3 is built from 15 residues. Germline values: CDR1 SGHTA, CDR2 FQGNSA. V was pared by 0 bases and J by 6 bases, with 14 bases between. The CDR3 loop reads CASSLALEGIHGYTF. In DNA, the CDR3 is TGTGCCAGCAGCTTAGCGTTGGAGGGTATACATGGCTACACCTTC.

The chain combines TRBV7-9 with TRBJ2-7; D could derive from TRBD1 or TRBD2 (5 bases each). V lost 5 bases and J lost 3, with 11 bases in between. The CDR3 extends over 13 amino acids. CDR1 SEHNR and CDR2 FQNEAQ come from the germline V gene (reference sequence). The chain's CDR3 is CASSPGPNYEQYF. The CDR3 region has the DNA TGTGCCAGCAGCCCGGGACCTAACTACGAGCAGTACTTC.

The gene calls are TRBV28 and TRBJ1-2, with D maybe TRBD1 (5 bases). Germline CDR1 and CDR2: MDHEN and SYDVKM. CDR3 length: 14 amino acids. The V gene lost 5 bases and the J gene lost 4 bases, with 14 bases spanning the gap. In nucleotides, the CDR3 is TGTGCCAGCAGTGCCTTGACAGAAATCTATGGCTACACCTTC. Protein sequence: CASSALTEIYGYTF.

V and J are TRBV6-6 and TRBJ1-1, with D possibly matching TRBD1 (5 bases). In germline, CDR1 is MNHNY, CDR2 SVGAGI (reference sequence). V was trimmed by 5 bases and J by 1 base, leaving 14 bases between them. The CDR3 runs to 15 residues. The CDR3 loop is CASSTNTRGNTEAFF. As DNA, the CDR3 is TGTGCCAGCAGTACCAATACGAGGGGGAACACTGAAGCTTTCTTT.

The chain recombines TRBV29-1 with TRBJ1-1, with 8 positions matching TRBD1. Germline V gene lookup returns CDR1 SQVTM and CDR2 ANQGSEA. The CDR3 length is 15 residues. V was pared by 4 bases and J by 2 bases, with 9 bases of the junction left unmatched. CDR3 nucleotide sequence: TGCAGCGTTGGGGACAGGTTTGTAACAAACACTGAAGCTTTCTTT. Amino acids: CSVGDRFVTNTEAFF.

The chain employs TRBV11-3 and TRBJ2-7, with D tentatively TRBD1 or TRBD2 (5 bases each). Germline values: CDR1 SGHNT, CDR2 YENEEA. The CDR3 has 13 amino acids. V was clipped by 3 bases and J by 6 bases, with 12 bases between them. CDR3 in amino acids: CASSFGAWGEQYF. In DNA form, the CDR3 reads TGTGCCAGCAGCTTCGGGGCCTGGGGCGAGCAGTACTTC.

V gene TRBV7-3 combines with J gene TRBJ2-1, with D maybe TRBD2 (7 bases). Germline-derived CDR1 and CDR2 are SGHTA and FQGTGA. The CDR3 runs 15 residues. V gave up 10 bases and J gave up 2 bases, with 18 bases separating them. CDR3 sequence (DNA): TGTGCCACCGCCTGGGGCGGGGGCCCCTACAATGAGCAGTTCTTC. Translation gives CATAWGGGPYNEQFF.

This rearrangement joins TRBV11-2 to TRBJ1-2, with D possibly TRBD1 on 5 matching bases. Trimming took off 5 bases at V and 5 bases at J, with 18 bases between the two ends. This CDR3 is built from 15 residues. Per germline, CDR1 SGHAT and CDR2 FQNNGV. Here the CDR3 reads CASSRDVTVPYGYTF. The CDR3 coding sequence is TGTGCCAGCAGCAGAGACGTGACAGTTCCTTATGGCTACACCTTC. The whole variable domain, filled in from reference TRBV11-2 and TRBJ1-2, reads EAGVAQSPRYKIIEKRQSVAFWCNPISGHATLYWYQQILGQGPKLLIQFQNNGVVDDSQLPKDRFSAERLKGVDSTLKIQPAKLEDSAVYLCASSRDVTVPYGYTFGSGTRLTVV.

The chain has TRBV5-4 and TRBJ2-2, with TRBD2 matching 10 bases. Germline CDR1 and CDR2: SGHNT and YYREEE (reference sequence). V lost 4 bases and J lost 5; bases outside the gene matches: 5. The length of the CDR3 is 15 residues. CDR3 coding DNA: TGTGCCAGCAGCGGGACTAGCGTGGGGACCGGGGAGCTGTTTTTT. Protein sequence: CASSGTSVGTGELFF.

The chain recombines TRBV28 with TRBJ1-1; 7 bases agree with TRBD1. Germline V gene lookup returns CDR1 MDHEN and CDR2 SYDVKM. This CDR3 is 12 amino acids long. Trimming at V came to 7 bases and at J to 6 bases, leaving 5 bases not matched to a gene. CDR3 bases: TGTGCCAGCAATTACAGGGGCTCTGAAGCTTTCTTT. Translated, it gives CASNYRGSEAFF.

The V and J genes are TRBV6-1 and TRBJ2-2, with D possibly matching TRBD1 (8 bases). The CDR3 has 14 amino acids. V lost 6 bases and J lost 6, with 14 bases in between. Looked up from germline, CDR1 is MNHNS and CDR2 is SASEGT. CDR3 DNA sequence: TGTGCCAGCAGCTGGACAGGGAGGGCCGGGGAGCTGTTTTTT. Its translation: CASSWTGRAGELFF.

The J gene is TRBJ2-7, the V gene TRBV11-3; D is ambiguous. Trimming removed 3 bases from V and 6 bases from J, with 6 bases in between. From germline, CDR1 is SGHNT and CDR2 YENEEA. The CDR3 sequence is 11 residues long. CDR3 bases: TGTGCCAGCAGCTTTACCGGCGAGCAGTACTTC. It encodes CASSFTGEQYF.

V is TRBV5-8 and J is TRBJ1-2, with D perhaps matching TRBD1 (5 bases). Trimming took off 0 bases at V and 3 bases at J, with 9 bases between the two ends. This CDR3 contains 14 residues. In germline, CDR1 is SGHTS, CDR2 YDEGEE. This CDR3 reads CASSLGQGYYGYTF. In DNA, the CDR3 is TGTGCCAGCAGCTTGGGTCAGGGTTACTATGGCTACACCTTC.

V usage is TRBV11-3 and J usage is TRBJ2-7; D is unclear. Germline assignment: CDR1 SGHNT and CDR2 YENEEA. CDR3 length: 15 amino acids. V dropped 5 bases and J dropped 2 bases, with 16 bases sitting between them. CDR3 sequence reads: CASSPQASFTYEQYF. CDR3 nucleotide sequence: TGTGCCAGCAGCCCCCAGGCGTCGTTTACCTACGAGCAGTACTTC.

This chain uses TRBV4-2 with TRBJ2-7; TRBD2 aligns across 9 bases. Germline V gives CDR1 LGHNA, CDR2 YNFKEQ. After removal of 1 base from V and 0 bases from J, the junction contained 7 bases not matched to a gene. This CDR3 contains 17 residues. The chain's CDR3 is CASSQGGGGSSSYEQYF. The DNA of the CDR3 is TGTGCCAGCAGCCAAGGCGGGGGGGGCTCGAGCTCCTACGAGCAGTACTTC.

The rearrangement links TRBV28 to TRBJ1-1; a weak D match, TRBD1 (5 bases). The CDR3 contains 14 residues. V was cut by 5 bases and J by 1 base, with 11 bases left in between. The V gene's germline CDR1 is MDHEN and CDR2 SYDVKM. The CDR3 reads CASSGAGRNTEAFF. DNA for the CDR3: TGTGCCAGCAGTGGGGCGGGGCGGAACACTGAAGCTTTCTTT. The complete variable domain, with remaining parts taken from reference TRBV28 and TRBJ1-1, reads DVKVTQSSRYLVKRTGEKVFLECVQDMDHENMFWYRQDPGLGLRLIYFSYDVKMKEKGDIPEGYSVSREKKERFSLILESASTNQTSMYLCASSGAGRNTEAFFGQGTRLTVV.

Here the CDR3 reads CASSDTGLVETQYF. CDR3 in DNA: TGTGCCAGCAGCGATACGGGACTAGTAGAGACCCAGTACTTC. The J gene is TRBJ2-5, the V gene TRBV5-5; the match to TRBD2 covers 8 bases. The ends lost 4 bases at V and 4 bases at J; junction bases unmatched: 6. CDR1 is SGHKS, CDR2 YYEKEE, per germline (reference sequence). The CDR3 loop spans 14 amino acids. Filled out from reference TRBV5-5 and TRBJ2-5, the complete variable domain reads DAGVTQSPTHLIKTRGQQVTLRCSPISGHKSVSWYQQVLGQGPQFIFQYYEKEERGRGNFPDRFSARQFPNYSSELNVNALLLGDSALYLCASSDTGLVETQYFGPGTRLLVL.